This T cell receptor beta chain was profiled in a study of PD-1 blockade in classical Hodgkin lymphoma. Sequenced by immunoSEQ multiplex PCR; TCRdb stores in-frame clones only, minus some. The data show some 100,000 clones, with 85% to 95% seen just once and roughly 2% held by the top ten. Documented time point: cycle 4 day 1 (C4D1), after about 6 weeks of nivolumab. No patient escaped relapse after autologous stem cell transplantation, and brentuximab vedotin exposure varied. The CDR3 runs to 16 residues. From germline, CDR1 is WNHNN and CDR2 SYGVQD (reference sequence). Trimming pared 11 bases from V and 1 base from J, leaving 20 bases between.

The genes are TRBV10-1 and TRBJ2-2; tentative D call: TRBD2 (5 bases). This clonotype was sampled from a human donor with classical Hodgkin lymphoma. Sequencing used peripheral blood mononuclear cells (PBMCs), obtained before the fourth cycle of nivolumab. CDR3 DNA: TGCGCCGTCATGGGCTGGACGGACTTGAACACCGGGGAGCTGTTTTTT. This gives the protein CAVMGWTDLNTGELFF.